This T cell receptor beta chain was documented in a study of T cell repertoires in cytomegalovirus infection. Looking at the study overall: CMV infection and matching HLA type were both indicated by public TCR beta signatures.

Study-level results: Cumulative public TCR beta family frequency identified CMV carriers with the relevant HLA. CMV-specific HLA-C-restricted TCR beta clonotypes dominated the ex vivo response.

V was shortened by 4 bases and J by 3 bases, with 16 bases between the two germline ends. The CDR3 length is 16 residues. Germline lookup yields CDR1 MNHEY and CDR2 SVGEGT. For this clonotype: The antigen remains undetermined.

TCRdb processed the reads anew with MiXCR; each CDR3 protein has one entry. The sample has around 300,000 distinct CDR3 sequences, around a tenth seen once. This receptor was taken from a human donor in good health (CMV status not recorded). Some clones in this sample may be carry-over from other donors' samples. This rearrangement joins TRBV6-2 or TRBV6-3 to TRBJ2-4; D could derive from TRBD1 or TRBD2 (6 bases each). Sequences were obtained from PBMCs. The CDR3 DNA reads as TGTGCCAGCAGTTCCTACGTAGAGGGGGGCAAAAACATTCAGTACTTC. This gives the protein CASSSYVEGGKNIQYF.